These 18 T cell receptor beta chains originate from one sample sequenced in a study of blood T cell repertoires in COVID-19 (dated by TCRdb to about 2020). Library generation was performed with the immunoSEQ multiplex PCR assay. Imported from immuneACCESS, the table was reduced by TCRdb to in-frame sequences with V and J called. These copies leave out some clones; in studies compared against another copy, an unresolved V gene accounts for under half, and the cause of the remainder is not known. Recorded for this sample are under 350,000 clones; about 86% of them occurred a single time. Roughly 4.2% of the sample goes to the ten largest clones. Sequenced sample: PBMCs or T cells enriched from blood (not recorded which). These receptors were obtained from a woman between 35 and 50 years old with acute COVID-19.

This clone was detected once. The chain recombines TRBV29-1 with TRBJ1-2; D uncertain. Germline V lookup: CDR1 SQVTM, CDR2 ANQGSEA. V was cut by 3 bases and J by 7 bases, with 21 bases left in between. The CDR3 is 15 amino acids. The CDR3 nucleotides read TGCAGCGTTGAGAGGGCGGAAACGGCTTATAGTGGCTACACCTTC. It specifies CSVERAETAYSGYTF.

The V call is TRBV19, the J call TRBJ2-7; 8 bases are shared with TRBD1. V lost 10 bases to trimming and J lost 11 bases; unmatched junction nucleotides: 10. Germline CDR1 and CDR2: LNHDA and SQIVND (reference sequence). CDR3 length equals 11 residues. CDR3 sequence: CATGTGGRKYF. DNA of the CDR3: TGTGCCACAGGAACAGGGGGGCGAAAGTACTTC. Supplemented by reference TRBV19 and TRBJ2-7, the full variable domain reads DGGITQSPKYLFRKEGQNVTLSCEQNLNHDAMYWYRQDPGQGLRLIYYSQIVNDFQKGDIAEGYSVSREKKESFPLTVTSAQKNPTAFYLCATGTGGRKYFGPGTRLTVT.

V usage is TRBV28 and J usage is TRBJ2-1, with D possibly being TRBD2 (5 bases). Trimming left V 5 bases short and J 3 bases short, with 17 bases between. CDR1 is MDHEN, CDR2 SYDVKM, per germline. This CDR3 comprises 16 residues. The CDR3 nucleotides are TGTGCCAGCAGTACGGAAGGGAGAATTTACTACAATGAGCAGTTCTTC. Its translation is CASSTEGRIYYNEQFF.

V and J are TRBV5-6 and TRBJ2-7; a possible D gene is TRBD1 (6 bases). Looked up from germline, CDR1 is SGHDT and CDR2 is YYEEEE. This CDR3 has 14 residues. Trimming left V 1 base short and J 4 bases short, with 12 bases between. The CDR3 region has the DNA TGTGCCAGCAGCTTGACAGGGCCGGAGTACGAGCAGTACTTC. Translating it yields CASSLTGPEYEQYF.

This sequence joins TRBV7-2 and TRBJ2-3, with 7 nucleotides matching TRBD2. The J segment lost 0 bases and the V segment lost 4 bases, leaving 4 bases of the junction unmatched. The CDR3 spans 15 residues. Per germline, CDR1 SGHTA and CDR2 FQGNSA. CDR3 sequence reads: CASSSRGVSTDTQYF. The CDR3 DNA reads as TGTGCCAGCAGCTCTCGGGGGGTTAGCACAGATACGCAGTATTTT.

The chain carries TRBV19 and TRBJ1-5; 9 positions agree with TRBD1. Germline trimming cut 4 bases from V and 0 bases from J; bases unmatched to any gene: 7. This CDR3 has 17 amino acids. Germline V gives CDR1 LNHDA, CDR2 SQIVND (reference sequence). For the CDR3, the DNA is TGTGCCAGTAGTACCAACAGGGGGCACTTTAGCAATCAGCCCCAGCATTTT. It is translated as CASSTNRGHFSNQPQHF.

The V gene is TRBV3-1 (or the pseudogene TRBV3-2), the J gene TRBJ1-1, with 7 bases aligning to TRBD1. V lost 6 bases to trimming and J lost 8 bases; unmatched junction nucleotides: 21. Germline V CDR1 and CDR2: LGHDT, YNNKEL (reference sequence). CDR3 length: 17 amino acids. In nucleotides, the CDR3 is TGTGCCAGCAGTTCAACGGCGAAGGGGGCGGTCCTATGGGAAGCTTTCTTT. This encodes CASSSTAKGAVLWEAFF.

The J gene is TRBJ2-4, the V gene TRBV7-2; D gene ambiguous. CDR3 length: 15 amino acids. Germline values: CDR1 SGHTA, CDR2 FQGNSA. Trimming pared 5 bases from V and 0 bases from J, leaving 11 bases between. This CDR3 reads CASSPGPIAKNIQYF. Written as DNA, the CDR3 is TGTGCCAGCAGCCCCGGTCCGATAGCCAAAAACATTCAGTACTTC.

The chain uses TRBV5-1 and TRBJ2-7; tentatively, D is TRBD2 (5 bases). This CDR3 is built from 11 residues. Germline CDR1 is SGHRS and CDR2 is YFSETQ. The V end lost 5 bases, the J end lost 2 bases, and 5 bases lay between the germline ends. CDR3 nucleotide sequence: TGCGCCAGCAGGCGGGCCTACGAGCAGTACTTC. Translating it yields CASRRAYEQYF.

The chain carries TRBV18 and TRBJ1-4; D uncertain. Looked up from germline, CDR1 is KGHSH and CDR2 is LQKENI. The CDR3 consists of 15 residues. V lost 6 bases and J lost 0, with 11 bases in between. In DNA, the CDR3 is TGTGCCAGCTCTCAGGAGGCAACAACTAATGAAAAACTGTTTTTT. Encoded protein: CASSQEATTNEKLFF.

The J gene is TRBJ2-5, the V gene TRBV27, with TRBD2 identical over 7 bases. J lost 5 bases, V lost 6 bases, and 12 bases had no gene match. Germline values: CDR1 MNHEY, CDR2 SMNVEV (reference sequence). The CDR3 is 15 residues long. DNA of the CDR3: TGTGCCAGCAGGGGGGGAGATATGGGAGGGGAGACCCAGTACTTC. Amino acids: CASRGGDMGGETQYF.

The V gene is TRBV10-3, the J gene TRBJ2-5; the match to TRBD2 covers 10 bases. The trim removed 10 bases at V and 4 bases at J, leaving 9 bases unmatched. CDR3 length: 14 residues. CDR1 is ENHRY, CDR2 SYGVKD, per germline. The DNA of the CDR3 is TGTGCCACCTCGGAGGGACTAGCGTCAGAGACCCAGTACTTC. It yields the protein CATSEGLASETQYF.

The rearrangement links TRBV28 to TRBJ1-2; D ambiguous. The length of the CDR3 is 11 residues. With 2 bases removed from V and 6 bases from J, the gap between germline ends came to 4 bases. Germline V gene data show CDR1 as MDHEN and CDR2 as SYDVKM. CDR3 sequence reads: CASSLENGYTF. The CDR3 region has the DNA TGTGCCAGCAGTTTAGAGAATGGCTACACCTTC.

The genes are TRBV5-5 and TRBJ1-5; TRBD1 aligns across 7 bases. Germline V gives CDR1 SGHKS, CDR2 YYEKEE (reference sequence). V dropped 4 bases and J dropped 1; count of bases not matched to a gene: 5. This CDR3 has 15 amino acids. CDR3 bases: TGTGCCAGCAGCCCTCTGACAGGGAGCAATCAGCCCCAGCATTTT. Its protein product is CASSPLTGSNQPQHF.

CDR3: CASSQDTGIRGYTF. CDR3 nucleotide sequence: TGCGCCAGCAGCCAAGATACAGGGATTAGAGGCTACACCTTC. This chain links TRBV4-3 with TRBJ1-2; maybe TRBD1 (6 bases). V gave up 0 bases and J gave up 8 bases, with 13 bases separating them. From germline, CDR1 is LGHNA and CDR2 YSLEER. The CDR3 spans 14 residues.

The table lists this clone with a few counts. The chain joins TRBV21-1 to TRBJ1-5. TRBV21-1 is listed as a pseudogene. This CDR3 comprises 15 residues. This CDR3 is CASIGLGGVNQPQHF. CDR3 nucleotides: TGTGCCAGCATCGGCCTGGGGGGTGTTAATCAGCCCCAGCATTTT.

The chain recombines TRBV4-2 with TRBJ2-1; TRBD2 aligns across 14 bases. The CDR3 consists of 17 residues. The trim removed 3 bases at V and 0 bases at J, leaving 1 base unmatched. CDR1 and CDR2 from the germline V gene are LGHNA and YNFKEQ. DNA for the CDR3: TGTGCCAGCAGCCACGGACTAGCGGGGGGCTCCTACAATGAGCAGTTCTTC. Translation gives CASSHGLAGGSYNEQFF.

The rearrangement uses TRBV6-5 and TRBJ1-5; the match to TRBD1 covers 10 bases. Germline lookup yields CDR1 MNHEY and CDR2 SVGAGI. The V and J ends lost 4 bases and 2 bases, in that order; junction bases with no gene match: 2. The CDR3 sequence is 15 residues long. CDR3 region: CASSWDRGGNQPQHF. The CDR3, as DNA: TGTGCCAGCAGTTGGGACAGGGGAGGCAATCAGCCCCAGCATTTT.